Presented here are 14 T cell receptor beta chains from one specimen sequenced in a study of T cells in Graves' hyperthyroidism and ophthalmopathy. The source material, RNA transcripts, was used to amplify TCR beta CDR3 regions. When the TCR CDR3 underwent first-round RT-PCR, the HTBI primer set was used. TCRdb independently ran MiXCR on the multiplex PCR reads; one entry per CDR3 protein. The sample has approximately 410,000 distinct CDR3 sequences, about an eighth seen once. Input material: blood. These receptors all come from a young woman with Graves' hyperthyroidism.

There are a few counts of this clonotype. The chain is built from TRBV6-4 and TRBJ2-3; D is undetermined. V shed 4 bases and J shed 0 bases, with 5 bases lying between them. The CDR3 is made up of 13 amino acids. CDR1 is MRHNA and CDR2 is SNTAGT in the germline V gene. CDR3 residues: CASSGPSTDTQYF. The CDR3 DNA is TGTGCCAGCAGTGGGCCCAGCACAGATACGCAGTATTTT.

This clonotype was picked up many times. The chain recombines TRBV28 with TRBJ2-7; the D gene is possibly TRBD2 (7 bases). The germline V and J ends were trimmed by 8 bases and 1 base, with 18 bases remaining between them. The germline V gene has CDR1 MDHEN and CDR2 SYDVKM. This CDR3 region has 15 residues. The CDR3 nucleotides read TGTGCCAGCGAAGAGGGGGGGTGGCTGTCCTACGAGCAGTACTTC. Its translation: CASEEGGWLSYEQYF.

This clonotype was counted many times. CDR3 amino acids: CAIGVGGSADTQYF. The CDR3 DNA reads as TGTGCCATCGGGGTGGGCGGGAGCGCAGATACGCAGTATTTT. The chain links TRBV10-3 to TRBJ2-3, with 7 positions matching TRBD2. V lost 8 bases, J lost 4 bases, and 9 bases stayed unmatched. Germline lookup yields CDR1 ENHRY and CDR2 SYGVKD. The CDR3 is 14 amino acids.

The gene calls are TRBV2 and TRBJ1-2; 7 nucleotides match TRBD1. Germline V CDR1 and CDR2: SNHLY, FYNNEI. CDR3 length: 15 amino acids. The trim removed 2 bases at V and 6 bases at J, leaving 9 bases unmatched. In nucleotides, the CDR3 is TGTGCCAGCAGTGAATTTGAGGGGGCAGCGAATGGCTACACCTTC. Protein product: CASSEFEGAANGYTF.

DNA of the CDR3: TGCGCCAGCAGCCAAGTGATAGACAGCGAGCAGTTCTTC. Amino acids: CASSQVIDSEQFF. The chain has TRBV4-1 and TRBJ2-1, with a tentative D call TRBD1 (5 bases). This CDR3 spans 13 amino acids. Germline-derived CDR1 and CDR2 are MGHRA and YSYEKL. V was clipped by 1 base and J by 10 bases, with 11 bases between them.

Many counts were recorded for this clonotype. The chain employs TRBV20-1 and TRBJ1-1; maybe TRBD1 (6 bases). CDR3 length: 14 residues. CDR1 DFQATT and CDR2 SNEGSKA come from the germline V gene (reference sequence). V was cut by 6 bases and J by 0 bases, with 14 bases left in between. The DNA for the CDR3 is TGCAGTGCCCCGACAGGCCCGATGAACACTGAAGCTTTCTTT. It is translated as CSAPTGPMNTEAFF.

As for this clonotype: It may be a read error: a sequence one base away is much more abundant. This chain connects TRBV7-3 to TRBJ1-1; no definite D call. CDR1 SGHTA and CDR2 FQGTGA come from the germline V gene. This CDR3 contains 13 residues. The CDR3 DNA sequence: TGTGTCAGCAGTCGTAGCAGAGACACTGAAGCTTTCTTT. It specifies CVSSRSRDTEAFF.

The sample holds many counts of this clonotype. The CDR3 DNA sequence: TGCAGTGCCAGGTGGGCAATGAACACTGAAGCTTTCTTT. Its translation: CSARWAMNTEAFF. The J gene is TRBJ1-1, the V gene TRBV20-1; D gene unclear. Between the trimmed V and J ends, which lost 6 bases and 0 bases, there was a span of 11 bases. Germline CDR1 and CDR2: DFQATT and SNEGSKA (reference sequence). The CDR3 runs to 13 residues.

J is TRBJ2-5 and V is TRBV20-1, with TRBD2 identical over 13 bases. With V trimmed by 6 bases and J by 12 bases, 13 bases remained unmatched. The germline V gene encodes CDR1 DFQATT and CDR2 SNEGSKA (reference sequence). The CDR3 loop spans 14 amino acids. The CDR3 region has the DNA TGCAGTGCGAAACAGGGACTAGCGGGATATAATGAGTACTTC. Translating gives CSAKQGLAGYNEYF.

The chain uses TRBV20-1 and TRBJ2-4; no reliable D call. Germline-derived CDR1 and CDR2 are DFQATT and SNEGSKA (reference sequence). There are 15 residues in the CDR3. V lost 1 base to trimming and J lost 0 bases, with 10 bases between them. In DNA, the CDR3 is TGCAGTGCTAGAGGACTGAGCTTAGCCAAAAACATTCAGTACTTC. The encoded protein is CSARGLSLAKNIQYF.

There are a few counts of this clonotype. In DNA, the CDR3 is TGTGCCAGCAGCCCGACGCGCCTCACAGATACGCAGTATTTT. Translation: CASSPTRLTDTQYF. The chain employs TRBV25-1 and TRBJ2-3; no definite D call. The germline V gene encodes CDR1 MGHDK and CDR2 SYGVNS. Trimming removed 6 bases from V and 2 bases from J, with 12 bases in between. The CDR3 totals 14 residues.

The chain is built from TRBV4-2 and TRBJ2-7; TRBD1 is a possible D gene (6 bases). The CDR3 runs to 14 residues. CDR1 LGHNA and CDR2 YNFKEQ come from the germline V gene. Trimming left V 4 bases short and J 1 base short, with 11 bases between. CDR3 region: CASSPNRDSYEQYF. CDR3 bases: TGTGCCAGCAGCCCAAACAGGGATTCCTACGAGCAGTACTTC.

This clonotype was seen ten or more times. The CDR3 DNA sequence: TGTGCCAGCAGCCCATGGACCGGGGAGCTGTTTTTT. Translating it yields CASSPWTGELFF. The chain is built from TRBV28 and TRBJ2-2, with D hard to call. Trimming took off 6 bases at V and 5 bases at J, with 7 bases between the two ends. Germline values: CDR1 MDHEN, CDR2 SYDVKM. The CDR3 is 12 amino acids.

The table lists this clonotype with many counts. The chain combines TRBV28 with TRBJ2-7, with a weak D call TRBD2 (8 bases). CDR3 length equals 14 residues. Germline V gene lookup returns CDR1 MDHEN and CDR2 SYDVKM. V gave up 7 bases and J gave up 8 bases, with 21 bases separating them. CDR3 loop: CASKRGTELFKQYF. In DNA form, the CDR3 reads TGTGCCAGCAAGCGGGGGACAGAATTGTTCAAGCAGTACTTC.